This passage covers 10 T cell receptor beta chains from one sample sequenced in a study of blood T cell repertoires in COVID-19. Here immunoSEQ multiplex PCR was the method, and the copy in TCRdb shows in-frame clones only, minus some. The sample shows roughly 250,000 clones, 82% of them seen only once. Sequenced sample: peripheral blood. The receptors originated from an older woman with active or convalescent COVID-19.

The chain employs TRBV5-1 and TRBJ2-1, with D perhaps TRBD1 (5 bases). This CDR3 comprises 16 residues. Germline V CDR1 and CDR2: SGHRS, YFSETQ. Trimming shortened V by 4 bases and J by 0 bases, and 14 bases separated the two germline ends. The CDR3 spells CASSPRVSGSYNEQFF. The DNA for the CDR3 is TGCGCCAGCAGCCCCAGGGTTTCAGGCTCCTACAATGAGCAGTTCTTC.

The rearrangement links TRBV6-6 to TRBJ1-5; TRBD1 agrees at 9 bases. After removal of 6 bases from V and 6 bases from J, the junction contained 9 bases not matched to a gene. The CDR3 totals 15 residues. CDR1 MNHNY and CDR2 SVGAGI come from the germline V gene (reference sequence). The CDR3 loop reads CASREDRGRGQPQHF. The CDR3 DNA sequence: TGTGCCAGCAGGGAGGACAGGGGTCGGGGTCAGCCCCAGCATTTT.

This chain connects TRBV28 to TRBJ1-4; D not resolved. The CDR3 runs 12 residues. V lost 10 bases to trimming and J lost 9 bases, with 15 bases between them. Per the germline V gene, CDR1 is MDHEN and CDR2 is SYDVKM. This chain's CDR3 is CATTNAYKKLFF. The CDR3 bases are TGTGCCACCACGAACGCATACAAAAAACTGTTTTTT.

This rearrangement joins TRBV5-6 to TRBJ2-7, with 12 bases identical to TRBD2. Germline-derived CDR1 and CDR2 are SGHDT and YYEEEE. The CDR3 sequence is 17 residues long. The V gene end was trimmed by 4 bases and the J gene end by 2 bases; junction bases not matched to a gene: 10. CDR3 nucleotide sequence: TGTGCCAGCAGCCTTGCAGGTTCTAGCGGGGGGGCCTACGAGCAGTACTTC. Protein sequence: CASSLAGSSGGAYEQYF.

The chain's CDR3 is CASSNGTGRTEAFF. The CDR3 nucleotides read TGTGCCAGCAGCAATGGGACAGGGAGGACTGAAGCTTTCTTT. The chain combines TRBV21-1 with TRBJ1-1; the table's D gene call, TRBD1, was not cross checked with the DNA. TRBV21-1 is a known pseudogene. CDR3 length: 14 residues.

This clone has just one count. The rearrangement links TRBV7-9 to TRBJ1-2; the D gene is possibly TRBD1 (6 bases). The germline CDR1 and CDR2 sequences are SEHNR and FQNEAQ (reference sequence). Trimming took 5 bases from V and 3 from J, leaving 16 bases between them. The CDR3 consists of 15 residues. The DNA of the CDR3 is TGTGCCAGCAGCCAGCACAGGGAGTGGGACTATGGCTACACCTTC. This codes for CASSQHREWDYGYTF. Looking up the rest from reference TRBV7-9 and TRBJ1-2 gives the full variable domain: DTGVSQNPRHKITKRGQNVTFRCDPISEHNRLYWYRQTLGQGPEFLTYFQNEAQLEKSRLLSDRFSAERPKGSFSTLEIQRTEQGDSAMYLCASSQHREWDYGYTFGSGTRLTVV.

This sequence joins TRBV18 and TRBJ1-5, with TRBD1 as a possible D gene (5 bases). Per the germline V gene, CDR1 is KGHSH and CDR2 is LQKENI. The CDR3 spans 15 residues. V was clipped by 3 bases and J by 0 bases, with 9 bases between them. CDR3: CASSPKGYSNQPQHF. The CDR3 coding sequence is TGTGCCAGCTCACCTAAGGGGTATAGCAATCAGCCCCAGCATTTT.

This sequence joins TRBV7-8 and TRBJ1-1; 9 bases are shared with TRBD1. This CDR3 has 14 amino acids. Per the germline V gene, CDR1 is SGHVS and CDR2 is FQNEAQ. After removal of 4 bases from V and 4 bases from J, the junction contained 4 bases not matched to a gene. The CDR3 region is CASSSDRGGTEAFF. CDR3 nucleotide sequence: TGTGCCAGCAGCTCCGACAGGGGGGGCACTGAAGCTTTCTTT.

The gene calls are TRBV5-4 and TRBJ2-3; weak D call: TRBD2 (5 bases). The CDR3 is 14 residues long. The germline gives CDR1 SGHNT, CDR2 YYREEE (reference sequence). The V end was cut by 0 bases, the J end by 1 base, with 6 bases between. CDR3 residues: CASSLASRTDTQYF. CDR3 nucleotide sequence: TGTGCCAGCAGCTTGGCTAGCCGCACAGATACGCAGTATTTT.

The genes are TRBV5-1 and TRBJ2-7; D may be TRBD2 (7 bases). The germline CDR1 and CDR2 sequences are SGHRS and YFSETQ. Trimming took 4 bases from V and 2 from J, leaving 19 bases between them. There are 16 residues in the CDR3. CDR3 amino acids: CASSRTYREGPYEQYF. Here the CDR3 DNA reads TGCGCCAGCAGCCGAACCTACAGGGAGGGCCCCTACGAGCAGTACTTC.